One TCR beta chain is described in this entry. Its antigen is still unknown. Repertoires were generated with immunoSEQ multiplex PCR, while TCRdb's copy carries only in-frame clones and drops some. The table has about 83,000 clones, 88% seen once. The data are from a study of T cell responses to AZD1222 COVID-19 vaccine. Looked up from germline, CDR1 is LNHDA and CDR2 is SQIVND (reference sequence). This CDR3 comprises 14 residues. V gave up 5 bases and J gave up 8 bases, with 15 bases separating them. Study-wide results and caveats: Epitopes outside B.1.351 and B.1.1.7 mutated regions reportedly drew nearly half of spike TCRs.

This sequence originates from an adult in good health. The specimen comprised peripheral blood, sampled on day 0 of MenACWY control vaccination. The chain is built from TRBV19 and TRBJ1-4; D might be TRBD1 (6 bases). The CDR3 spells CASSSLQGTEKLFF. The CDR3, as DNA: TGTGCCAGTAGTTCTTTACAGGGAACCGAAAAACTGTTTTTT.